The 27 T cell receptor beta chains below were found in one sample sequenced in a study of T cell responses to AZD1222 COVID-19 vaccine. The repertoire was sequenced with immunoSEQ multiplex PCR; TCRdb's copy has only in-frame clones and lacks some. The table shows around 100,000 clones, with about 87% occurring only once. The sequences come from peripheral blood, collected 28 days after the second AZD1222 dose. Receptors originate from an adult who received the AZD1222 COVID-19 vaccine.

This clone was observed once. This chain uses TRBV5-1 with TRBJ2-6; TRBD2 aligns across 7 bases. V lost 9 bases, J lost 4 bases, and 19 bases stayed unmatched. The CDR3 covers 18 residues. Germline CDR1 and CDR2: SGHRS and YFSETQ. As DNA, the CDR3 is TGCGCCACCAAGCCCAGGGCGGCGGGAGTATCCGGGGCCAACGTCCTGACTTTC. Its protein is CATKPRAAGVSGANVLTF.

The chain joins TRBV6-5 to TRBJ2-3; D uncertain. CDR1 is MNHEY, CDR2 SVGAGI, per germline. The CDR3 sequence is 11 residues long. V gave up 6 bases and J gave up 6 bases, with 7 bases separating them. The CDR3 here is CASRPRDTQYF. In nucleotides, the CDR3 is TGTGCCAGCAGACCCCGGGATACGCAGTATTTT.

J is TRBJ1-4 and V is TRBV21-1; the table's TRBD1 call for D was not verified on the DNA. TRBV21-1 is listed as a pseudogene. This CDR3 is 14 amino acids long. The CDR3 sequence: CASSATVTNEKLFF. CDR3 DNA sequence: TGTGCCAGCAGCGCGACAGTAACTAATGAAAAACTGTTTTTT.

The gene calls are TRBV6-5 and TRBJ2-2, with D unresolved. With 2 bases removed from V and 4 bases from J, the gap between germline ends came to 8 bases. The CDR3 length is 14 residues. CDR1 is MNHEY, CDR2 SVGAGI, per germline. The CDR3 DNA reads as TGTGCCAGCAGTTACGGGGTTCCCACCGGGGAGCTGTTTTTT. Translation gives CASSYGVPTGELFF.

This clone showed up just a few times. CDR3 coding DNA: TGTGCCACCCAGGGGGCTGATGGCTACACCTTC. Its translation: CATQGADGYTF. V and J are TRBV10-3 and TRBJ1-2, with 8 bases identical to TRBD1. Germline-derived CDR1 and CDR2 are ENHRY and SYGVKD. With V trimmed by 10 bases and J by 6 bases, 4 bases remained unmatched. The CDR3 is 11 amino acids.

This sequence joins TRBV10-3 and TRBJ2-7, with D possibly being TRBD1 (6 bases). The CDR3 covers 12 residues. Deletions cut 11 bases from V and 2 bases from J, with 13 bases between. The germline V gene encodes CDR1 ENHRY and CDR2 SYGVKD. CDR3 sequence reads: CASGAATYEQYF. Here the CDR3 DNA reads TGTGCCTCAGGGGCGGCGACCTACGAGCAGTACTTC.

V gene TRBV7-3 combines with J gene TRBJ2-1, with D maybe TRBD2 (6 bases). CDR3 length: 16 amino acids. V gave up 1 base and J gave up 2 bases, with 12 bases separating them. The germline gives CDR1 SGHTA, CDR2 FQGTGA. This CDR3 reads CASSLKSEGPYNEQFF. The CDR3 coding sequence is TGTGCCAGCAGCTTAAAGTCGGAGGGGCCCTACAATGAGCAGTTCTTC.

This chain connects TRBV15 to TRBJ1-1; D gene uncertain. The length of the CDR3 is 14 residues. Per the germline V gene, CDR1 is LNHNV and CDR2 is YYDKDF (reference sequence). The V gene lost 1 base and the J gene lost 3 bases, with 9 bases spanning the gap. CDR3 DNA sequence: TGTGCCACCAGCAGAGCTGGACGGGACACTGAAGCTTTCTTT. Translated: CATSRAGRDTEAFF.

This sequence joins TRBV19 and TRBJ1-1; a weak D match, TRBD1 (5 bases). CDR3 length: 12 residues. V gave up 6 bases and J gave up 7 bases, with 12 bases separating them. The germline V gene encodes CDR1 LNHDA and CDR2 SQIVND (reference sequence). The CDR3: CASRTAGDEAFF. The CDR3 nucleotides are TGTGCCAGTAGGACAGCGGGGGATGAAGCTTTCTTT.

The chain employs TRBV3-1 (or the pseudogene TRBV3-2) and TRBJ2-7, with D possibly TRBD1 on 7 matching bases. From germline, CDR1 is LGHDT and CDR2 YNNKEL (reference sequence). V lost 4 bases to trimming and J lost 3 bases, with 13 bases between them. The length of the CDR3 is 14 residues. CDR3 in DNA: TGTGCCAGCAGCCGGGGCAGGGGGGACTACGAGCAGTACTTC. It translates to CASSRGRGDYEQYF.

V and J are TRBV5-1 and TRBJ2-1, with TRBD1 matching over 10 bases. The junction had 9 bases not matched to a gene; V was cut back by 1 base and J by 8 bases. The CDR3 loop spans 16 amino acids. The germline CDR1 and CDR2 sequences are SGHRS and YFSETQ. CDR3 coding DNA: TGCGCCAGCAGCTTGAGGCCCGGACAGGGGGACGATGAGCAGTTCTTC. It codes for CASSLRPGQGDDEQFF.

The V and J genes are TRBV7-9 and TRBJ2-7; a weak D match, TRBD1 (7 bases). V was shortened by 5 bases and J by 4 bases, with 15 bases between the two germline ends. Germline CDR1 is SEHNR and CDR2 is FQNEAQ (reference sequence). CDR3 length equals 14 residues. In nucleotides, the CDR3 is TGTGCCAGCAGCCCCGCGGCAGGGGGGTACGAGCAGTACTTC. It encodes CASSPAAGGYEQYF.

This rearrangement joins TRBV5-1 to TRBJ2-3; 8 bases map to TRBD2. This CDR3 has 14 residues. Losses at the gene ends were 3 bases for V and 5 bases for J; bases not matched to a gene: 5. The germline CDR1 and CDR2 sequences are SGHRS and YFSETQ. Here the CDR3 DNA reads TGCGCCAGCAGCTCCGGGGGGGCCGTAGATACGCAGTATTTT. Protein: CASSSGGAVDTQYF.

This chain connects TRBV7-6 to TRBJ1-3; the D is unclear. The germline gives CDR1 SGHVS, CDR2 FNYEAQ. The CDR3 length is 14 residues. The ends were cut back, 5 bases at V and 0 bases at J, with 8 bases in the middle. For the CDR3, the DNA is TGTGCCAGCAGCCCCCTGTACTCTGGAAACACCATATATTTT. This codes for CASSPLYSGNTIYF.

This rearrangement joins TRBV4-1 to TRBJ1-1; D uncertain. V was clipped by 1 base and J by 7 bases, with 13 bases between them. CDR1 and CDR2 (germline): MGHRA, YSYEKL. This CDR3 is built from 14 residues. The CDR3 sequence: CASSQVGQVFEAFF. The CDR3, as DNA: TGCGCCAGCAGCCAAGTCGGGCAGGTCTTTGAAGCTTTCTTT.

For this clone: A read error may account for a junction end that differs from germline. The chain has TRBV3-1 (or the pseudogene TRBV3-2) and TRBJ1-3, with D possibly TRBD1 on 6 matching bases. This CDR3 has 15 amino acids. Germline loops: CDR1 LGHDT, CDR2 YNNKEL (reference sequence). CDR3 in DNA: TGTGCCAGCAGACAAGGGGGAGGCTCTGGAAACACCATATATTTT. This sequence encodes CASRQGGGSGNTIYF.

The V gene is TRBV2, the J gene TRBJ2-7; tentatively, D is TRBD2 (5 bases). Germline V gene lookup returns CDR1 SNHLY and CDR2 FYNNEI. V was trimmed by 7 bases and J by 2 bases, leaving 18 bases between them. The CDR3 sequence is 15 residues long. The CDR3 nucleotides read TGTGCCAGCATATTCGTTAGAGGGTCCCCCTACGAGCAGTACTTC. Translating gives CASIFVRGSPYEQYF.

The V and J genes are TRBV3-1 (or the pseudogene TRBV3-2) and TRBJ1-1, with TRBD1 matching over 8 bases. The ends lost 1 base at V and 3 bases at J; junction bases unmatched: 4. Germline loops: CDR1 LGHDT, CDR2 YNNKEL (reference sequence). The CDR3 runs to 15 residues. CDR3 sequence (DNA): TGTGCCAGCAGCCAAGGACAGGGGATCGACACTGAAGCTTTCTTT. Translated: CASSQGQGIDTEAFF.

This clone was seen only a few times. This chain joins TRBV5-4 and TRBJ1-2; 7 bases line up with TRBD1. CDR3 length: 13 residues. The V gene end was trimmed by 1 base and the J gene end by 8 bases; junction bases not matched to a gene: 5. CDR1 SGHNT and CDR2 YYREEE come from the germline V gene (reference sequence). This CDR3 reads CASSLTGASGYTF. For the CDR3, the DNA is TGTGCCAGCAGCTTGACAGGGGCGAGCGGCTACACCTTC.

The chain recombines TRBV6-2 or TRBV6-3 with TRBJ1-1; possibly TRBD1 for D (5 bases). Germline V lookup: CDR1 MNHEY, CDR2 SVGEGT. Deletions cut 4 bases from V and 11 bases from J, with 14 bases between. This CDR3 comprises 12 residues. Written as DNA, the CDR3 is TGTGCCAGCAGTTTTTCTGGGGCATTCGCTTTCTTT. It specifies CASSFSGAFAFF.

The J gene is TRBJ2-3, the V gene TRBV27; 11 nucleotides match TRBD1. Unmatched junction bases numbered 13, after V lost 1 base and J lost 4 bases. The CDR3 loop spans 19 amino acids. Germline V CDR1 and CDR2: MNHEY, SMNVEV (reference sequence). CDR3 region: CASSLFPPGGQGGSDTQYF. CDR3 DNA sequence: TGTGCCAGCAGTTTATTCCCCCCGGGGGGACAGGGGGGGTCAGATACGCAGTATTTT.

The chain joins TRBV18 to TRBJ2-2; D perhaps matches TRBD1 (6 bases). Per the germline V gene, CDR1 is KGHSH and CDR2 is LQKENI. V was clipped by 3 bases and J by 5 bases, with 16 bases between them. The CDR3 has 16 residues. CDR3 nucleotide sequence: TGTGCCAGCTCACCTTCAGACAGGACCTTTACCGGGGAGCTGTTTTTT. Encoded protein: CASSPSDRTFTGELFF.

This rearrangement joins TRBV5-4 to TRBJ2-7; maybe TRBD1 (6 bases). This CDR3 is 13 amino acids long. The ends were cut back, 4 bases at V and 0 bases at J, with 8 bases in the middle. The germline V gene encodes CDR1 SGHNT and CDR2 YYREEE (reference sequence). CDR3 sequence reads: CASSRDTSYEQYF. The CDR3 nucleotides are TGTGCCAGCAGCAGGGACACCTCCTACGAGCAGTACTTC.

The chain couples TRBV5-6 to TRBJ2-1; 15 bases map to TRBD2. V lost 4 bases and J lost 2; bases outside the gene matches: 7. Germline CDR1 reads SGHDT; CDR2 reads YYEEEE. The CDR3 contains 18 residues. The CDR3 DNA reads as TGTGCCAGCAGCGCCGGACTAGCGGGAGGGATCGCCTACAATGAGCAGTTCTTC. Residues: CASSAGLAGGIAYNEQFF.

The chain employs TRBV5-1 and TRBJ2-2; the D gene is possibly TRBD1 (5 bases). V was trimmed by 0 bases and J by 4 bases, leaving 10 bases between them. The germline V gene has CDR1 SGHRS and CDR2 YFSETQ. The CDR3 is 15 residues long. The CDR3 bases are TGCGCCAGCAGCTTGGAGGGGCTGGGCACCGGGGAGCTGTTTTTT. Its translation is CASSLEGLGTGELFF.

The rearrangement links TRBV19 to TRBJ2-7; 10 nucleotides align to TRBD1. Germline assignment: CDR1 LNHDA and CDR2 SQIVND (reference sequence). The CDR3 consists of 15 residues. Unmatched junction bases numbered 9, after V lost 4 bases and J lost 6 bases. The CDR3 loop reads CASSSGTGVYREQYF. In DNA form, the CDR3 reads TGTGCCAGTAGTAGCGGGACAGGGGTTTATCGCGAGCAGTACTTC.

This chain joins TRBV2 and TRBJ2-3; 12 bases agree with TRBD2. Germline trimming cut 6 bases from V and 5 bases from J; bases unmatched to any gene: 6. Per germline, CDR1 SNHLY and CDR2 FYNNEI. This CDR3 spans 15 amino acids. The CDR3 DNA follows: TGTGCCAGCAGCGGACTAGCGGGGTTTCGAGATACGCAGTATTTT. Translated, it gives CASSGLAGFRDTQYF.